Following are 19 T cell receptor beta chains from one sample sequenced in a study of cytomegalovirus exposure and HLA in healthy donors. The PCR employed 60 Vbeta primers together with 13 Jbeta primers. The assay was immunoSEQ multiplex PCR, and TCRdb's table has in-frame clones only and misses some. The sample consists of 160,000 or so clones, 65% to 85% of them appearing once. The sample comprised PBMCs. All receptors derive from a man between 45 and 60 years old in good health and CMV-seropositive.

The V call is TRBV5-1, the J call TRBJ2-5; D is undetermined. CDR1 SGHRS and CDR2 YFSETQ come from the germline V gene. The CDR3 sequence is 13 residues long. Trimming took off 0 bases at V and 7 bases at J, with 10 bases between the two ends. The CDR3 nucleotides read TGCGCCAGCAGCTTGGCGGAAACGGGGACCCAGTACTTC. It specifies CASSLAETGTQYF.

This clone came up once. The CDR3 DNA follows: TGCGCCAGCAATGGACAGGTGGACAATGAGCAGTTCTTC. This encodes CASNGQVDNEQFF. The V call is TRBV5-1, the J call TRBJ2-1, with 7 positions matching TRBD1. The J segment lost 5 bases and the V segment lost 6 bases, leaving 5 bases of the junction unmatched. Per germline, CDR1 SGHRS and CDR2 YFSETQ. The CDR3 runs to 13 residues.

CDR3 sequence (DNA): TGTGCCAGCAGCGACCAGGGTGGCCATGGCTACACCTTC. Its translation is CASSDQGGHGYTF. The rearrangement links TRBV9 to TRBJ1-2, with TRBD1 as a possible D gene (5 bases). Per germline, CDR1 SGDLS and CDR2 YYNGEE. The CDR3 length is 13 residues. Trimming stripped 3 bases from V and 6 bases from J, with 12 bases between.

The genes are TRBV9 and TRBJ1-2; 9 bases fit TRBD1. Trimming cost V 4 bases and J 7 bases; bases outside gene matches: 11. Per the germline V gene, CDR1 is SGDLS and CDR2 is YYNGEE. This CDR3 comprises 15 residues. In DNA form, the CDR3 reads TGTGCCAGCAGCATTTACCGGGACAGGGACAGTGGCTACACCTTC. Its protein product is CASSIYRDRDSGYTF.

This chain joins TRBV27 and TRBJ2-1; TRBD1 is a possible D gene (5 bases). The V gene's germline CDR1 is MNHEY and CDR2 SMNVEV (reference sequence). Between the trimmed V and J ends, which lost 6 bases and 7 bases, there was a span of 13 bases. CDR3 length: 13 amino acids. CDR3 protein: CASSPSRVNEQFF. The CDR3 nucleotides are TGTGCCAGCAGCCCCTCCAGGGTTAATGAGCAGTTCTTC.

The chain recombines TRBV5-6 with TRBJ2-5, with a possible D match to TRBD1 (5 bases). The CDR3 length is 16 residues. Trimming took 2 bases from V and 4 from J, leaving 18 bases between them. Germline CDR1 is SGHDT and CDR2 is YYEEEE. DNA of the CDR3: TGTGCCAGCAGCTTACGAGATTGGGGCGTTTTAGAGACCCAGTACTTC. Protein sequence: CASSLRDWGVLETQYF. The full variable domain, with the rest looked up from reference TRBV5-6 and TRBJ2-5, is DAGVTQSPTHLIKTRGQQVTLRCSPKSGHDTVSWYQQALGQGPQFIFQYYEEEERQRGNFPDRFSGHQFPNYSSELNVNALLLGDSALYLCASSLRDWGVLETQYFGPGTRLLVL.

This chain joins TRBV6-6 and TRBJ2-7; 7 nucleotides agree with TRBD2. Germline V gives CDR1 MNHNY, CDR2 SVGAGI (reference sequence). J lost 0 bases, V lost 10 bases, and 12 bases had no gene match. The CDR3 length is 15 residues. Written as DNA, the CDR3 is TGTGCCACCCGGGGGGAAGGATACATCTCCTACGAGCAGTACTTC. This sequence encodes CATRGEGYISYEQYF.

The gene calls are TRBV7-2 and TRBJ1-6, with D possibly being TRBD1 (6 bases). V dropped 5 bases and J dropped 12 bases, with 8 bases sitting between them. Germline V gene lookup returns CDR1 SGHTA and CDR2 FQGNSA. The CDR3 has 11 residues. The CDR3 protein is CASSEDRPLHF. The CDR3 region has the DNA TGTGCCAGCAGCGAGGACAGACCCCTCCACTTT.

The chain combines TRBV5-1 with TRBJ2-2; D ambiguous. Per the germline V gene, CDR1 is SGHRS and CDR2 is YFSETQ. The CDR3 totals 17 residues. V was pared by 0 bases and J by 0 bases, with 12 bases between. In DNA, the CDR3 is TGCGCCAGCAGCTTGGGACACTCCCCGACGAACACCGGGGAGCTGTTTTTT. It is translated as CASSLGHSPTNTGELFF. Full variable domain (missing parts from reference TRBV5-1 and TRBJ2-2): KAGVTQTPRYLIKTRGQQVTLSCSPISGHRSVSWYQQTPGQGLQFLFEYFSETQRNKGNFPGRFSGRQFSNSRSEMNVSTLELGDSALYLCASSLGHSPTNTGELFFGEGSRLTVL.

The chain carries TRBV7-3 and TRBJ2-1, with 10 bases matching TRBD2. The CDR3 has 15 residues. Germline V CDR1 and CDR2: SGHTA, FQGTGA. Trimming at V came to 2 bases and at J to 7 bases, leaving 5 bases not matched to a gene. The CDR3 protein is CASSLPSGSSNEQFF. The CDR3 nucleotides read TGTGCCAGCAGCTTACCTAGCGGGAGCTCGAATGAGCAGTTCTTC.

This sequence joins TRBV28 and TRBJ1-2; TRBD1 matches 7 bases. After removal of 7 bases from V and 6 bases from J, the junction contained 8 bases not matched to a gene. CDR3 length: 13 residues. In germline, CDR1 is MDHEN, CDR2 SYDVKM. This chain's CDR3 is CASTGGTVHGYTF. The CDR3 coding sequence is TGTGCCAGCACCGGAGGGACAGTGCATGGCTACACCTTC.

V gene TRBV7-2 combines with J gene TRBJ1-2; possibly TRBD1 for D (6 bases). Trimming pared 5 bases from V and 7 bases from J, leaving 11 bases between. The CDR3 covers 12 residues. Germline lookup yields CDR1 SGHTA and CDR2 FQGNSA. DNA for the CDR3: TGTGCCAGCAGCGTACAGGGTGGTGGCTACACCTTC. Translation gives CASSVQGGGYTF.

Written as DNA, the CDR3 is TGCGCCAGCAGCCAAGGGGGTGCGCTAGCGGGAGCTCGCGGGGAGACCCAGTACTTC. Its protein is CASSQGGALAGARGETQYF. The J gene is TRBJ2-5, the V gene TRBV4-3; 10 bases are shared with TRBD2. This CDR3 has 19 amino acids. The germline V gene has CDR1 LGHNA and CDR2 YSLEER. V shed 1 base and J 5 bases; nucleotides not matched to a gene: 16.

This chain links TRBV28 with TRBJ2-7; 7 bases align to TRBD2. This CDR3 region has 14 residues. Germline lookup yields CDR1 MDHEN and CDR2 SYDVKM. After removal of 5 bases from V and 6 bases from J, the junction contained 10 bases not matched to a gene. CDR3 DNA sequence: TGTGCCAGCAGTGGCCAGGGACTACCGGGCGAGCAGTACTTC. This codes for CASSGQGLPGEQYF.

The CDR3 protein is CASSFFNEQFF. CDR3 coding DNA: TGCGCCAGTTCATTTTTCAATGAGCAGTTCTTC. V usage is TRBV4-1 and J usage is TRBJ2-1; D remains ambiguous. Germline V gene data show CDR1 as MGHRA and CDR2 as YSYEKL. The CDR3 spans 11 residues. V dropped 9 bases and J dropped 6 bases, with 9 bases sitting between them.

This clone occurred once. The V gene is TRBV18, the J gene TRBJ2-7, with D tentatively TRBD1 (5 bases). The V gene's germline CDR1 is KGHSH and CDR2 LQKENI. CDR3 length equals 16 residues. V was clipped by 1 base and J by 0 bases, with 13 bases between them. The CDR3 is CASSPRTPQSSYEQYF. CDR3 bases: TGTGCCAGCTCACCACGGACACCCCAGAGCTCCTACGAGCAGTACTTC.

This clone was observed a handful of times. The rearrangement joins TRBV4-2 to TRBJ1-1; D unresolved. This CDR3 is 16 amino acids long. Germline CDR1 reads LGHNA; CDR2 reads YNFKEQ. Trimming took off 1 base at V and 0 bases at J, with 12 bases between the two ends. CDR3 sequence (DNA): TGTGCCAGCAGCCAAGGTTCAGGCAGGATGAACACTGAAGCTTTCTTT. As protein: CASSQGSGRMNTEAFF.

This clone occurred once. J is TRBJ2-5 and V is TRBV9; 7 bases agree with TRBD2. This CDR3 region has 16 residues. Per germline, CDR1 SGDLS and CDR2 YYNGEE. V lost 0 bases, J lost 5 bases, and 10 bases stayed unmatched. The CDR3: CASSVAGGGPWETQYF. CDR3 in DNA: TGTGCCAGCAGCGTAGCCGGGGGAGGGCCCTGGGAGACCCAGTACTTC.

The chain carries TRBV28 and TRBJ2-3; 10 nucleotides agree with TRBD2. The CDR3 is made up of 15 amino acids. V was pared by 6 bases and J by 5 bases, with 8 bases of the junction left unmatched. Germline V gene lookup returns CDR1 MDHEN and CDR2 SYDVKM. CDR3 loop: CASSLAGVKKDTQYF. The CDR3 DNA sequence: TGTGCCAGCAGCCTAGCGGGAGTTAAAAAAGATACGCAGTATTTT.